Each of the 7 T cell receptor beta chains below was sequenced from the same sample in a study of OX40 agonist ivuxolimab in advanced cancers. Generated by immunoSEQ multiplex PCR, the TCRdb table keeps only in-frame clones and is missing some. This table holds 40,000 to 50,000 clones, 80% to 90% found once. Here the sequenced sample was CD4+ or CD8+ T cells sorted from blood, taken in a trial of the OX40 agonist ivuxolimab. The origin of the receptors is an adult with an advanced solid tumor such as melanoma, head and neck, liver or kidney cancer.

The chain joins TRBV16 to TRBJ2-3; 9 nucleotides agree with TRBD1. The CDR3 contains 16 residues. V shed 0 bases and J 2 bases; nucleotides not matched to a gene: 3. Germline V lookup: CDR1 KGHSY, CDR2 FQNENV. CDR3: CASSQSGQGYTDTQYF. The CDR3, as DNA: TGTGCCAGCAGCCAATCGGGACAGGGTTACACAGATACGCAGTATTTT.

J is TRBJ2-7 and V is TRBV29-1; D is perhaps TRBD1 or TRBD2 (5 bases each). Trimming pared 4 bases from V and 7 bases from J, leaving 17 bases between. This CDR3 is built from 13 residues. Germline V gene data show CDR1 as SQVTM and CDR2 as ANQGSEA. CDR3 sequence (DNA): TGCAGCGTTGTGAGGGACCCTGGGAATGAGCAGTACTTC. Protein: CSVVRDPGNEQYF.

The chain combines TRBV5-1 with TRBJ2-7; 8 bases are shared with TRBD1. The J segment lost 5 bases and the V segment lost 0 bases, leaving 4 bases of the junction unmatched. This CDR3 spans 14 amino acids. CDR1 and CDR2 (germline): SGHRS, YFSETQ. CDR3 DNA: TGCGCCAGCAGCTTGGAGCCAGGGGGCCACGAGCAGTACTTC. Translated, it gives CASSLEPGGHEQYF.

The rearrangement joins TRBV19 to TRBJ2-1, with TRBD2 matching over 8 bases. V lost 6 bases, J lost 3 bases, and 10 bases stayed unmatched. The CDR3 length is 16 residues. From germline, CDR1 is LNHDA and CDR2 SQIVND (reference sequence). CDR3 nucleotide sequence: TGTGCCAGTAGCATCTCGAGCGGGAGTGACTACAATGAGCAGTTCTTC. Translation: CASSISSGSDYNEQFF.

This clone appeared a few times. The genes are TRBV10-3 and TRBJ1-3; TRBD1 is a possible D gene (5 bases). The CDR3 sequence is 19 residues long. Germline V CDR1 and CDR2: ENHRY, SYGVKD. Trimming stripped 3 bases from V and 4 bases from J, with 25 bases between. CDR3 amino acids: CAISDNRGGPLNRGNTIYF. The DNA for the CDR3 is TGTGCCATCAGTGACAATAGGGGCGGGCCCTTGAATCGCGGAAACACCATATATTTT.

The chain links TRBV19 to TRBJ2-1; 12 nucleotides match TRBD2. This CDR3 spans 14 amino acids. From germline, CDR1 is LNHDA and CDR2 SQIVND (reference sequence). The trim removed 9 bases at V and 7 bases at J, leaving 7 bases unmatched. CDR3 amino acids: CASATSGGLNEQFF. CDR3 in DNA: TGTGCCAGCGCGACTAGCGGGGGCCTTAATGAGCAGTTCTTC.

This clone was picked up one time. The chain combines TRBV18 with TRBJ2-3; D is ambiguous. CDR1 and CDR2 from the germline V gene are KGHSH and LQKENI. Trimming stripped 3 bases from V and 4 bases from J, with 8 bases between. The CDR3 is 13 residues long. The CDR3 DNA reads TGTGCCAGCTCACCCCCGGGTGCAGATACGCAGTATTTT. Protein product: CASSPPGADTQYF.